The subject of this entry is one T cell receptor beta chain. As yet, its antigen is unknown. The length of the CDR3 is 15 residues. Per germline, CDR1 SGDLS and CDR2 YYNGEE. J gave up 4 bases and V 3 bases, and 5 bases lay outside the gene matches. Repertoires were generated with immunoSEQ multiplex PCR, while TCRdb's copy carries only in-frame clones and drops some. Of tens of thousands of clones detected, around 83% appear once; the ten largest clones hold approximately 9.2%. The record originates from a study of PD-L1 blockade in urothelial cancer. On the study more broadly: Prior regimens of chemotherapy numbered 0 to 3 per patient. Researchers looked at the blood 3 weeks (second dose) and 6 weeks after treatment began.

Regarding time point: pretreatment peripheral blood. Regarding the study as a whole: For durable-benefit patients, tumor-associated blood clones expanded more at 3 weeks. Blood TCR clonality below the median before treatment was a predictor of better survival.

The material sequenced was PBMCs, taken around atezolizumab (anti-PD-L1) treatment. This receptor was taken from a woman aged 70-85 years with urothelial cancer. This chain joins TRBV9 and TRBJ1-3; 9 bases map to TRBD1. Here the CDR3 reads CASSAQGASGNTIYF. The CDR3 DNA reads as TGTGCCAGCAGCGCACAGGGGGCGTCGGGAAACACCATATATTTT.